Sequencing of this T cell receptor beta chain was carried out in a study of T cells in localized non-small cell lung cancer. Study-wide results and limits: Among blood samples, higher T cell density accompanied longer overall survival. In adjacent lung, a median about 50 of the top 100 tumor clones were found. The highest T cell clonality was in uninvolved adjacent lung, above tumor.

The V and J ends lost 6 bases and 5 bases respectively, with 10 bases between them. The CDR3 runs to 13 residues. Germline V gives CDR1 KGHSH, CDR2 LQKENI. Clones were sequenced by immunoSEQ multiplex PCR, and TCRdb holds only the in-frame ones, with some missing. Here the sample spans about 33,000 clones, just under 80% being singletons. On this clone: Antigen unknown.

V gene TRBV18 combines with J gene TRBJ1-4; D remains ambiguous. The receptor comes from a male donor older than 55 with stage III squamous cell lung carcinoma. Specimen: peripheral blood, collected before any cancer treatment. The CDR3 region is CASSPDGNEKLFF. The CDR3 DNA follows: TGTGCCAGCTCCCCGGACGGAAATGAAAAACTGTTTTTT.